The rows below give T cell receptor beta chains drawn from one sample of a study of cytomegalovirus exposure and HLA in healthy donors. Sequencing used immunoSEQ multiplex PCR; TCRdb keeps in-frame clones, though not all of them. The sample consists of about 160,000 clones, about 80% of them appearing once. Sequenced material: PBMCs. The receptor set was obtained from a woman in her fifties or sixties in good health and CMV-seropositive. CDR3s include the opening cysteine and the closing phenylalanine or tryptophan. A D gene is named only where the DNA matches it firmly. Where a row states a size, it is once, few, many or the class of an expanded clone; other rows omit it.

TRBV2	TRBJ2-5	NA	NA	CASISFPQETQYF	TGTGCCAGCATATCTTTCCCCCAAGAGACCCAGTACTTC
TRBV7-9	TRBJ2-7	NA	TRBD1	CASSLGTGVYEQYF	TGTGCCAGCAGCCTCGGGACAGGGGTTTACGAGCAGTACTTC
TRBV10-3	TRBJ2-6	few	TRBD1	CAIIIRDRGPFSGANVLTF	TGTGCCATCATTATCCGGGACAGGGGGCCGTTCTCTGGGGCCAACGTCCTGACTTTC
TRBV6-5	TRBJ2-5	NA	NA	CASSLTDYQETQYF	TGTGCCAGCAGTCTTACGGACTATCAAGAGACCCAGTACTTC
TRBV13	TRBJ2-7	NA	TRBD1	CASSTRQGLDEQYF	TGTGCCAGCAGCACGAGACAGGGTCTGGACGAGCAGTACTTC
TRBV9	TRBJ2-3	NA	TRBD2	CASSVGASGYTDTQYF	TGTGCCAGCAGCGTCGGGGCTAGCGGCTACACAGATACGCAGTATTTT
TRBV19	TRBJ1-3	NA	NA	CASIPGGLSGNTIYF	TGTGCCAGTATCCCGGGGGGCCTATCTGGAAACACCATATATTTT
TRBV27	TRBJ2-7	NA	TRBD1	CASRSTGREQYF	TGTGCCAGCAGATCGACAGGGCGGGAGCAGTACTTC
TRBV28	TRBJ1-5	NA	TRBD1	CASRPRGPRNQPQHF	TGTGCCAGCAGGCCAAGGGGGCCGCGGAATCAGCCCCAGCATTTT
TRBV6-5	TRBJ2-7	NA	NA	CASGGTGEQYF	TGTGCCAGCGGAGGCACGGGGGAGCAGTACTTC
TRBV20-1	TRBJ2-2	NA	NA	CSAPDTGELFF	TGCAGTGCCCCTGACACCGGGGAGCTGTTTTTT
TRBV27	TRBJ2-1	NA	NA	CASSMTRSAYNEQFF	TGTGCCAGCAGTATGACCCGAAGCGCTTACAATGAGCAGTTCTTC
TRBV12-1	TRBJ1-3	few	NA	CARNGGSGNTIYF	TGTGCCAGGAATGGAGGGTCCGGAAACACCATATATTTT
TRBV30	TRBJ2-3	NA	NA	CAWSQRDNMVTDTQYF	TGTGCCTGGAGCCAGCGGGACAACATGGTCACAGATACGCAGTATTTT
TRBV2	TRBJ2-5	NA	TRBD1	CASSDRQGAWETQYF	TGTGCCAGCAGTGACCGACAGGGGGCTTGGGAGACCCAGTACTTC
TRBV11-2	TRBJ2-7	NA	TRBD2	CASSRLAGDYEQYF	TGTGCCAGCAGCCGCCTAGCGGGAGACTACGAGCAGTACTTC
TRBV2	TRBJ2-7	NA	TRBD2	CASRGPGLAGGRYEQYF	TGTGCCAGCAGGGGCCCAGGACTAGCGGGAGGGCGGTATGAGCAGTACTTC
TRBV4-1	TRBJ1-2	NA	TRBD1	CASSPRQGAIYGYTF	TGCGCCAGCAGCCCGAGACAGGGGGCGATCTATGGCTACACCTTC
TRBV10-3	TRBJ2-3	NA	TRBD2	CASHPSGTLDTQYF	TGTGCCAGCCACCCTAGCGGGACACTAGATACGCAGTATTTT
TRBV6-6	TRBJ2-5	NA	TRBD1	CASSRTGSQETQYF	TGTGCCAGCAGTAGGACAGGGTCACAAGAGACCCAGTACTTC